Listed below are T cell receptor beta chains from one sample, sequenced in a study of T cells in Graves' hyperthyroidism and ophthalmopathy. TCRdb analysed the multiplex PCR reads with MiXCR anew, one entry per CDR3 protein. Of around 340,000 distinct CDR3 sequences in the sample, about 20% were seen once. The sequencing input was blood. All receptors come from a woman in her forties or fifties with Graves' hyperthyroidism. Each CDR3 is given without its conserved first and last residue. Where a row states a size, it is once, few, many or the class of an expanded clone; other rows omit it.

V gene: TRBV4-1; CDR3 length: 12; clone size: few; CDR3 protein: ASSQSQTENIQY
V gene: TRBV11-2; CDR3 length: 12; clone size: many; CDR3 protein: ASGQRAAYNEQF
V gene: TRBV20-1; CDR3 length: 14; clone size: few; CDR3 protein: SASQGRGYDNQPQH
V gene: TRBV18; CDR3 length: 12; clone size: many; CDR3 protein: ASSPPGVGNTIY
V gene: TRBV18; CDR3 length: 13; clone size: many; CDR3 protein: ASSRVQGARTEAF
V gene: TRBV11-2; CDR3 length: 14; clone size: many; CDR3 protein: ASSLDLALNSYEQY
V gene: TRBV20-1; CDR3 length: 14; clone size: many; CDR3 protein: SARGRVTALTDTQY
V gene: TRBV7-2; CDR3 length: 14; clone size: many; CDR3 protein: ASSLGPGLDTDTQY
V gene: TRBV4-1; CDR3 length: 13; clone size: -; CDR3 protein: ASSRGGGEGNEQF
V gene: TRBV5-6; CDR3 length: 11; clone size: few; CDR3 protein: ASSPDMGYEQY
V gene: TRBV3-1; CDR3 length: 14; clone size: few; CDR3 protein: ASSQTGGFSGNTIY
V gene: TRBV11-2; CDR3 length: 12; clone size: many; CDR3 protein: ASSSGQVNYGYT
V gene: TRBV5-1; CDR3 length: 17; clone size: many; CDR3 protein: ASSLVGGLATLLTDTQY
V gene: TRBV5-1; CDR3 length: 15; clone size: many; CDR3 protein: ASSLGPGQTNTGELF
V gene: TRBV5-6; CDR3 length: 13; clone size: many; CDR3 protein: ASSLEGTGSTPLH
V gene: TRBV14; CDR3 length: 14; clone size: -; CDR3 protein: ASSQGTGTGYNEQF
V gene: TRBV20-1; CDR3 length: 10; clone size: many; CDR3 protein: SAPQGGYEQY
V gene: TRBV29-1; CDR3 length: 12; clone size: many; CDR3 protein: SVGGGARNTEAF
V gene: TRBV7-3; CDR3 length: 12; clone size: -; CDR3 protein: ASSLEVWGPEQF
V gene: TRBV7-9; CDR3 length: 13; clone size: few; CDR3 protein: ASSLPGDLQNTIY
V gene: TRBV3-1; CDR3 length: 12; clone size: many; CDR3 protein: ASSAQEGNTEAF
V gene: TRBV9; CDR3 length: 14; clone size: -; CDR3 protein: ASSVDASSYNSPLH
V gene: TRBV5-1; CDR3 length: 10; clone size: many; CDR3 protein: ASRPGQLRGY
V gene: TRBV28; CDR3 length: 13; clone size: -; CDR3 protein: ASSSLREGYNEQF
V gene: TRBV10-3; CDR3 length: 12; clone size: few; CDR3 protein: AADRGGGSETQY
V gene: TRBV20-1; CDR3 length: 11; clone size: -; CDR3 protein: SAPSAGDDTQY
V gene: TRBV28; CDR3 length: 11; clone size: -; CDR3 protein: ASSFGGAETQY
V gene: TRBV9; CDR3 length: 13; clone size: -; CDR3 protein: ASSVESGQNQPQH
V gene: TRBV19; CDR3 length: 13; clone size: few; CDR3 protein: ASSRNGGGNQPQH
V gene: TRBV12-3/TRBV12-4; CDR3 length: 14; clone size: many; CDR3 protein: ASRQGDRGPIEPQH
V gene: TRBV7-9; CDR3 length: 14; clone size: -; CDR3 protein: ASSSSRDKGLYGYT
V gene: TRBV7-9; CDR3 length: 12; clone size: -; CDR3 protein: ASSEGQGRAEAF